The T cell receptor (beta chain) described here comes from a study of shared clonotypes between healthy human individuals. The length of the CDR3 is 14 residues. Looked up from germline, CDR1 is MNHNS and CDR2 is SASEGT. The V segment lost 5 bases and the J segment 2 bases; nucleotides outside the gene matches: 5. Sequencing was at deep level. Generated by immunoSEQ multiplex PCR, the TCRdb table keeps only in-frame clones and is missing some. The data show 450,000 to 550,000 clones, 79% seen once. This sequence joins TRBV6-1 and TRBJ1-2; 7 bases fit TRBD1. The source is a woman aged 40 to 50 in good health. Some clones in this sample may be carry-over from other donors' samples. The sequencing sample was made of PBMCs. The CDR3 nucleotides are TGTGCCAGCAGTCAAACAGGGGTGAACTATGGCTACACCTTC. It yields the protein CASSQTGVNYGYTF.